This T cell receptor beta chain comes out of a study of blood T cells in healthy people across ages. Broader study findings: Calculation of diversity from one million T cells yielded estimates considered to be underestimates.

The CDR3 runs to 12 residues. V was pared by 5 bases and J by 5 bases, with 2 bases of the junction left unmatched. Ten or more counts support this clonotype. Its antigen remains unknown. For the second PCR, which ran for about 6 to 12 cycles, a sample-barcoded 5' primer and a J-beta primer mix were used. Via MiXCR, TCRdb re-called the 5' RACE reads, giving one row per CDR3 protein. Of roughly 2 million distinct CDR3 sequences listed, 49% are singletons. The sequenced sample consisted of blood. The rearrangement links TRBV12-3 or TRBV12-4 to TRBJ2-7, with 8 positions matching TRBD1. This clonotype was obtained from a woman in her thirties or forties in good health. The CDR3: CASSDRGHEQYF. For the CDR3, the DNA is TGTGCCAGCAGTGACAGGGGTCACGAGCAGTACTTC.